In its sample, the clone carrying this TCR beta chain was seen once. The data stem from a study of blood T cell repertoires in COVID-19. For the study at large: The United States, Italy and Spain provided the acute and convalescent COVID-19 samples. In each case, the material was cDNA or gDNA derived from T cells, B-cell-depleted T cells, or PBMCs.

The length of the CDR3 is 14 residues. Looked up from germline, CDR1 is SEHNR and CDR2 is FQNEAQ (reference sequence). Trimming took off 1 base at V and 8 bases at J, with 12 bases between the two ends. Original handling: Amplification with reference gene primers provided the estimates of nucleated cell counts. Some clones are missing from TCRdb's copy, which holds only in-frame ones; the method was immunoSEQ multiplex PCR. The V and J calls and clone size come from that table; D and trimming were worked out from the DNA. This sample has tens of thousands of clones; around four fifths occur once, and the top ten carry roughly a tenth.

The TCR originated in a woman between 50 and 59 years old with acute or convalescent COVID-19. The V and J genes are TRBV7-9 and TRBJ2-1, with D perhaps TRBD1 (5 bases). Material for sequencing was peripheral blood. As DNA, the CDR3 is TGTGCCAGCAGCTTAGGTTCGTTACAGGATGAGCAGTTCTTC. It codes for CASSLGSLQDEQFF.